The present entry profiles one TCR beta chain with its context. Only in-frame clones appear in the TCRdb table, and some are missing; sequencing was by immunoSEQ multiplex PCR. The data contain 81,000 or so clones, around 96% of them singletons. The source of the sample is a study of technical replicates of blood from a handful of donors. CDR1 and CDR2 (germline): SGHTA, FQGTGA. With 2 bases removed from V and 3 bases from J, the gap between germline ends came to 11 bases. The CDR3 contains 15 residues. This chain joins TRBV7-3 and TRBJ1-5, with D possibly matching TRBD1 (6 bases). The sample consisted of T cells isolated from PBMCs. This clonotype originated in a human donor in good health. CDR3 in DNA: TGTGCCAGCAGCTTAGGGCCAGGGGCCAATCAGCCCCAGCATTTT. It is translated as CASSLGPGANQPQHF.